This T cell receptor beta chain was found in a study of CD8+ T cells in alopecia areata. Study-level findings and limits: Patients showed less clear TCR sequence sharing than mice, possibly partly because of HLA diversity. Sequences from scalp samples also cover resident alphabeta T cells of normal skin. Lesional scalp, notably in alopecia totalis/universalis, had clonality above that of normal scalp.

Concerning this clone itself: Its antigen is still unknown.

CDR1 and CDR2 from the germline V gene are SNHLY and FYNNEI. The CDR3 has 15 amino acids. V shed 4 bases, J shed 0 bases, and the junction held 4 bases outside the gene matches. PBMCs were stained for CD3, CD4 and CD8, and CD4+ and CD8+ T cells were sorted. Once RNA had been extracted, it was reverse transcribed into cDNA to act as the sequencing template. Profiling relied on immunoSEQ multiplex PCR, and the TCRdb table lists in-frame clones only, not all of them. Of about 99,000 clones listed, roughly 53% are singletons. The sample comprised CD4+ T cells sorted from blood. This sequence originates from a human donor in good health. The V and J genes are TRBV2 and TRBJ2-3; 7 nucleotides align to TRBD2. In nucleotides, the CDR3 is TGTGCCAGCAGTGCTGAGCGGGGAAGCACAGATACGCAGTATTTT. Residues: CASSAERGSTDTQYF.